This entry describes one T cell receptor (beta chain). The antigen is not known. UMIs with a 6-nucleotide sample barcode were added by template switching. From its re-call of the 5' RACE reads, TCRdb lists each CDR3 protein once, without DNA. The sample shows around 100,000 distinct CDR3 sequences, and under 2.5% sits with its ten largest clones. The data were taken from a study of monozygotic twins with inflammatory bowel disease. Points from the study as a whole: The authors could not tell different T cell subtypes apart. IBD patients shared fewer clonotypes with other individuals than healthy twins, especially patients with disease activity signs.

Germline V CDR1 and CDR2: SGHTA, FQGNSA. This CDR3 region has 15 residues. This receptor was identified in a human donor with ulcerative colitis or Crohn's disease, or a healthy co-twin of an affected twin (not recorded which). The rearrangement joins TRBV7-2 to TRBJ2-5; the D call of TRBD1 rests on TCRdb alone, since no DNA is present to check it. The sample taken for sequencing was blood. The chain's CDR3 is CASSLIPRYQETQYF.